This T cell receptor beta chain was recorded in a study of PD-L1 blockade in urothelial cancer. Study-wide background: Per blood sample, T cells had a median of roughly 150,000.

This CDR3 contains 15 residues. Germline assignment: CDR1 SSHAT and CDR2 FNYEAQ (reference sequence). Trimming took off 1 base at V and 3 bases at J, with 12 bases between the two ends. Study-wide results and limits: Tumor-associated clones in blood expanded more at 3 weeks in durable-benefit patients.

Concerning this clone itself: The antigen is not known.

Sample time point: pretreatment peripheral blood. Samples spanned pretreatment and treatment, with 1 to 8 time points per patient. Generated by immunoSEQ multiplex PCR, the TCRdb table keeps only in-frame clones and is missing some. The table includes about 74,000 clones, roughly 90% detected once. The receptor's source is a man between 65 and 85 years old with urothelial cancer. The chain employs TRBV7-7 and TRBJ2-5, with a tentative D call TRBD1 (5 bases). The starting material was PBMCs, obtained around atezolizumab (anti-PD-L1) treatment. The DNA for the CDR3 is TGTGCCAGCAGCTTAGTAATCCCAGGGAAAGAGACCCAGTACTTC. It specifies CASSLVIPGKETQYF.